Here is one T cell receptor (beta chain) with its context. Its antigen is as yet unknown. Each CDR3 protein is one row after TCRdb ran MiXCR on the 5' RACE reads. This repertoire shows around 310,000 distinct CDR3 sequences, approximately 16% found once; its top ten account for approximately 20%. This sample was taken from a study of T-cell memory formation after mild COVID-19. Overall study context: Most TCR clusters belonged to a single donor. Findings of the study overall: Cross-reactive memory seemingly joined, as some responding clones were found in pre-infection memory. Clones that contracted from day 15 to 85 were balanced CD4/CD8, while later expanders leaned CD4+.

The CDR3 length is 13 residues. CDR1 and CDR2 from the germline V gene are MNHEY and SVGEGT. V shed 4 bases and J shed 4 bases, with 9 bases lying between them. Source material: PBMCs or a T cell subset sorted from them (not recorded which). The source is a man between 18 and 29 years old who had mild COVID-19 (a few samples of this study predate the infection). Cell type and time point are not known. The rearrangement joins TRBV6-2 or TRBV6-3 to TRBJ2-3; D gene unclear. In DNA, the CDR3 is TGTGCCAGCAGTTTCGCCACGGCAGATACGCAGTATTTT. This translates into CASSFATADTQYF.